At least ten counts were recorded for the clone carrying this T cell receptor (beta chain). Its antigen remains unknown. This entry belongs to a study of spatial heterogeneity in lung cancer. Study results and limitations: Counts of expanded intratumoral alpha and beta TCRs tracked tumor mutation counts.

Germline loops: CDR1 SGDLS, CDR2 YYNGEE. This CDR3 region has 16 residues. V dropped 3 bases and J dropped 0 bases, with 15 bases sitting between them. TCRdb reprocessed the 5' RACE reads with MiXCR, giving one entry per CDR3 protein. The sample shows roughly 16,000 distinct CDR3 sequences, under 7.5% of them seen only once. Time point noted: sample taken at primary tumor resection. The cohort: some 70 early-stage, untreated non-small cell lung cancer patients. The study sequenced unsorted whole RNA from tumor, nontumor lung or frozen PBMC. This specimen consisted of lung tumor tissue, obtained at surgery. The chain combines TRBV9 with TRBJ1-2; unclear D gene. The receptor comes from a female donor with early-stage non-small cell lung cancer. CDR3 amino acids: CASSAKSGYSNYGYTF. DNA of the CDR3: TGTGCCAGCAGCGCGAAGTCAGGATATTCTAACTATGGCTACACCTTC.